Listed below are T cell receptor beta chains from one sample, sequenced in a study of T cells in Graves' hyperthyroidism and ophthalmopathy. Each CDR3 protein gets one entry after TCRdb re-called the multiplex PCR reads with MiXCR. Counted here are 800,000 or so distinct CDR3 sequences, more than 30% occurring once; the ten biggest clones make up 8% to 9%. The specimen was blood. The source is a man aged 18 to 29 with Graves' hyperthyroidism. Both conserved end residues are part of each CDR3. Each record gives: clone size, J gene, V gene, D gene, CDR3 protein, CDR3 DNA. D genes are given only for firm matches. Part of the rows lack a size; the others show once, few, many or a class for expanded clones.

-,TRBJ2-7,TRBV4-3,-,CASGQGVQATYEQYF,TGCGCCAGCGGCCAAGGTGTACAGGCCACCTACGAGCAGTACTTC
many,TRBJ2-5,TRBV29-1,TRBD2,CSARWEGTQYF,TGCAGCGCCCGGTGGGAGGGGACCCAGTACTTC
-,TRBJ1-5,TRBV10-3,-,CAISAWGQPQHF,TGTGCCATCAGTGCTTGGGGACAGCCCCAGCATTTT
many,TRBJ1-5,TRBV15,-,CATSRSTDGRDQPQHF,TGTGCCACCAGCAGATCAACCGACGGGAGGGATCAGCCCCAGCATTTT
-,TRBJ1-1,TRBV4-1,-,CASTDPGGTEAFF,TGCGCCAGCACCGACCCGGGTGGGACTGAAGCTTTCTTT
-,TRBJ2-7,TRBV12-3/TRBV12-4,TRBD1,CASRAGTGGFYEQYF,TGTGCCAGCAGGGCTGGGACAGGGGGCTTCTACGAGCAGTACTTC
few,TRBJ1-1,TRBV7-2,TRBD1,CASSWNGQGPTEAFF,TGTGCCAGCAGCTGGAACGGACAGGGACCCACTGAAGCTTTCTTT
many,TRBJ1-2,TRBV6-5,-,CASSGDGVYGYTF,TGTGCCAGCAGTGGAGACGGAGTCTATGGCTACACCTTC
-,TRBJ1-5,TRBV9,-,CASSQEFGDQPQHF,TGCGCCAGCAGCCAAGAATTCGGGGATCAGCCCCAGCATTTT
-,TRBJ1-4,TRBV6-6,-,CASNQRGDFWEVKLFF,TGTGCCAGCAACCAAAGGGGCGATTTCTGGGAGGTAAAACTGTTTTTT
-,TRBJ1-5,TRBV10-3,-,CAISTTAQPQHF,TGTGCCATCAGTACGACAGCGCAGCCCCAGCATTTT
-,TRBJ2-5,TRBV29-1,TRBD2,CSVEDSGYGGARGETQYF,TGCAGCGTTGAAGATAGTGGGTACGGGGGGGCGCGGGGTGAGACCCAGTACTTC
few,TRBJ2-2,TRBV9,-,CASSLWAGTGELFF,TGTGCCAGCAGCCTGTGGGCTGGAACCGGGGAGCTGTTTTTT
once,TRBJ1-4,TRBV11-2,-,CASRGGTIWNEKLFF,TGTGCCAGCAGAGGGGGGACTATTTGGAATGAAAAACTGTTTTTT
many,TRBJ2-5,TRBV29-1,-,CSVELWPTPSQETQYF,TGCAGCGTTGAACTGTGGCCGACACCGTCCCAAGAGACCCAGTACTTC
-,TRBJ2-7,TRBV19,TRBD1,CASTPTGNSYEQYF,TGTGCCAGTACCCCGACAGGGAACTCCTACGAGCAGTACTTC
few,TRBJ2-7,TRBV19,-,CASSQAGLSYEQYF,TGTGCCAGTAGTCAGGCGGGGCTCTCCTACGAGCAGTACTTC
many,TRBJ2-7,TRBV29-1,TRBD1,CSVGTGTGGKEQYF,TGCAGCGTTGGGACCGGGACAGGGGGGAAAGAGCAGTACTTC
-,TRBJ2-7,TRBV19,-,CASSRGRSSYEQYF,TGTGCCAGTAGTCGGGGCAGGTCATCCTACGAGCAGTACTTC
-,TRBJ2-3,TRBV12-3/TRBV12-4,TRBD2,CASRGLADNTDTQYF,TGTGCCAGCCGGGGACTAGCGGACAACACAGATACGCAGTATTTT
many,TRBJ1-1,TRBV9,-,CASSVGTDTEAFF,TGTGCCAGCAGCGTCGGGACGGACACTGAAGCTTTCTTT
few,TRBJ2-5,TRBV5-1,-,CASSFQGPGETQYF,TGCGCCAGCAGCTTTCAAGGCCCGGGAGAGACCCAGTACTTC